This TCR beta chain appears in the sequencing data of a study of T cell responses to AZD1222 COVID-19 vaccine. Study background: Pooled in the analysis were second doses at about 4 or about 12 weeks.

Sequencing was performed with immunoSEQ multiplex PCR; in TCRdb, only in-frame clones are kept and a portion is missing. The sample carries 160,000 or so clones, just over 90% recorded once. Of note for this clone: Its matching antigen is unknown.

The study's findings and limits: There were mostly white British donors and more females than males, and clonal diversity was possibly underestimated. Baseline seropositivity characterized only six AZD1222 recipients.

V shed 5 bases and J 4 bases; nucleotides not matched to a gene: 11. From germline, CDR1 is SEHNR and CDR2 FQNEAQ (reference sequence). This CDR3 comprises 17 residues. Sequencing used peripheral blood, obtained on day 0 of AZD1222 vaccination. The sequence came from an adult in good health. The J gene is TRBJ1-2, the V gene TRBV7-9; 12 bases map to TRBD1. CDR3 loop: CASSPGQGATSGYGYTF. The CDR3, as DNA: TGTGCCAGCAGCCCGGGACAGGGGGCTACATCCGGCTATGGCTACACCTTC. The full variable domain, in which reference TRBV7-9 and TRBJ1-2 provide the parts outside the CDR3, is DTGVSQNPRHKITKRGQNVTFRCDPISEHNRLYWYRQTLGQGPEFLTYFQNEAQLEKSRLLSDRFSAERPKGSFSTLEIQRTEQGDSAMYLCASSPGQGATSGYGYTFGSGTRLTVV.